The 10 T cell receptor beta chains below were found in one sample sequenced in a study of blood T cell repertoires in COVID-19. The protocol was immunoSEQ multiplex PCR, while the TCRdb copy is restricted to in-frame clones and leaves out a portion. The data hold fewer than 350,000 clones, with roughly 88% observed a single time. What was sequenced was PBMCs or T cells enriched from blood (not recorded which). The receptors were sampled from a woman in her thirties or forties with acute COVID-19.

Regarding this clone: Other nucleotide sequences from this sample produce the same CDR3. The chain links TRBV6-5 to TRBJ1-1; D remains unclear. Per the germline V gene, CDR1 is MNHEY and CDR2 is SVGAGI. Trimming took 0 bases from V and 3 from J, leaving 5 bases between them. CDR3 length: 13 amino acids. CDR3 coding DNA: TGTGCCAGCAGTTACTCGCGGGACACTGAAGCTTTCTTT. Protein sequence: CASSYSRDTEAFF.

This sequence joins TRBV2 and TRBJ1-5; TRBD1 is a possible D gene (6 bases). There are 15 residues in the CDR3. V was shortened by 2 bases and J by 7 bases, with 15 bases between the two germline ends. In germline, CDR1 is SNHLY, CDR2 FYNNEI. The CDR3 DNA follows: TGTGCCAGCAGTGAACTGGGCAGAACAGGGCAGCCCCAGCATTTT. Amino acid sequence: CASSELGRTGQPQHF.

The chain uses TRBV1 and TRBJ1-5; the table's D call, TRBD1, was not checked against the DNA. TRBV1 is a pseudogene segment. The CDR3 length is 16 residues. The CDR3 region has the DNA TGCACCAGCAGCCGACCCGGCCAGGGTGGGAATCAGCCCCAGCATTTT. Translating gives CTSSRPGQGGNQPQHF.

J is TRBJ1-4 and V is TRBV5-1; a possible D gene is TRBD1 (5 bases). The CDR3 extends over 16 amino acids. The germline CDR1 and CDR2 sequences are SGHRS and YFSETQ. V was pared by 0 bases and J by 7 bases, with 16 bases between. In DNA form, the CDR3 reads TGCGCCAGCAGCTTGGCCCCTTCGGGGGGGACTGAAAAACTGTTTTTT. Its protein is CASSLAPSGGTEKLFF.

The sample holds one count of this clone. The chain has TRBV18 and TRBJ1-2; 7 positions agree with TRBD1. Germline V lookup: CDR1 KGHSH, CDR2 LQKENI. V was clipped by 3 bases and J by 3 bases; unmatched bases: 4. The CDR3 is 14 residues long. The CDR3 loop is CASSPSDRDYGYTF. CDR3 sequence (DNA): TGTGCCAGCTCACCGTCCGACAGGGACTATGGCTACACCTTC. The whole variable domain, remainder taken from reference TRBV18 and TRBJ1-2, is NAGVMQNPRHLVRRRGQEARLRCSPMKGHSHVYWYRQLPEEGLKFMVYLQKENIIDESGMPKERFSAEFPKEGPSILRIQQVVRGDSAAYFCASSPSDRDYGYTFGSGTRLTVV.

The rearrangement links TRBV4-2 to TRBJ2-1; D is possibly TRBD2 (7 bases). The CDR3 sequence is 16 residues long. CDR1 and CDR2 from the germline V gene are LGHNA and YNFKEQ. The V end was cut by 1 base, the J end by 3 bases, with 13 bases between. This chain's CDR3 is CASSQVGGGFYNEQFF. The DNA of the CDR3 is TGTGCCAGCAGCCAAGTGGGGGGGGGCTTCTACAATGAGCAGTTCTTC.

This clone was seen a single time. CDR3 sequence (DNA): TGTGCCAGCAGTTTCACGGGACTAGCCACTTACGAGCAGTACTTC. Translating it yields CASSFTGLATYEQYF. The genes are TRBV6-2 or TRBV6-3 and TRBJ2-7, with TRBD2 matching 9 bases. CDR3 size: 15 residues. Unmatched junction bases numbered 8, after V lost 4 bases and J lost 4 bases. From germline, CDR1 is MNHEY and CDR2 SVGEGT.

V and J are TRBV6-1 and TRBJ1-1; D gene uncertain. This CDR3 is 13 amino acids long. Trimming took 1 base from V and 6 from J, leaving 9 bases between them. Germline values: CDR1 MNHNS, CDR2 SASEGT. CDR3 loop: CASSEGAVPEAFF. The CDR3 DNA reads as TGTGCCAGCAGTGAAGGGGCCGTGCCTGAAGCTTTCTTT.

This sequence joins TRBV19 and TRBJ2-7, with 10 bases aligning to TRBD2. Germline V gives CDR1 LNHDA, CDR2 SQIVND (reference sequence). The CDR3 spans 15 residues. V gave up 5 bases and J gave up 2 bases; unmatched junction bases: 6. CDR3 region: CASSSRLAGTYEQYF. As DNA, the CDR3 is TGTGCCAGTAGTTCGCGACTAGCGGGTACCTACGAGCAGTACTTC.

DNA for the CDR3: TGTGCCAGCAGCCCGGACAGGGCGGCGAACACTGAAGCTTTCTTT. This encodes CASSPDRAANTEAFF. The chain couples TRBV7-2 to TRBJ1-1; 8 nucleotides match TRBD1. The J segment lost 1 base and the V segment lost 5 bases, leaving 6 bases of the junction unmatched. Looked up from germline, CDR1 is SGHTA and CDR2 is FQGNSA. This CDR3 comprises 15 residues.